This T cell receptor (beta chain) came from a study of T-cell memory formation after mild COVID-19 (dated by TCRdb to the early 2020s). Looking at the study overall: TCR sequence clusters from the two donors were found to be largely donor specific. In two donors, T-cell clones that expanded and contracted after mild COVID-19 were followed by sequencing TCRalpha and TCRbeta repertoires longitudinally. Two young, previously healthy adult volunteers, one female and one male, were included in the cohort.

For sequencing, an Illumina NovaSeq 6000 was employed. TCRalpha and TCRbeta cDNA libraries were built by 5'RACE with constant-segment primers, adding sample barcodes and unique molecular identifiers. Trizol reagent was used to extract RNA from every sample. Amplification of the libraries took two PCR steps, and the second step added a second sample barcode plus Illumina TruSeq adapters. Sequencing of libraries was performed on an Illumina NovaSeq with 2 x 150 bp paired-end reads. On the authors' methods: Demultiplexing of reads and collapsing into UMI-guided consensus sequences were performed with migec v1.2.7. With mixcr v2.1.11, UMI consensuses were aligned to TRA and TRB V and J templates and assembled into clonotypes. Clonotypes were classified as expanded or contracted when called significant by both edgeR and NoisET, with noise models trained on biological replicates. edgeR calls used a false discovery rate-adjusted p below 0.01 and a log2 fold-change threshold of 1. PCA with hierarchical clustering of max-normalized trajectories of the 1000 most abundant clonotypes was used as exploratory dynamics analysis. The CD4 or CD8 phenotype of responding clones was assigned using the separately sequenced CD4+ and CD8+ repertoires. TCRdb applied fastp at Q25 and MiXCR to the public reads, then kept only in-frame beta chains. Entries that share a CDR3 protein sequence are merged under the most common genes and DNA. The V and J calls follow TCRdb's processing rather than the paper's. This sample lists about 340,000 distinct CDR3 sequences; under 15% were detected once. The ten largest make up 20% to 25% of the sample.

Trimming at the junction amounts to 8 bases on V and 4 bases on J, and the germline ends lie 17 bases apart. CDR3 length: 14 amino acids, cysteine to phenylalanine. The DNA shown is the 42-base CDR3, in frame from base 1. Via the germline V gene, CDR1 is MNHEY and CDR2 SVGAGI. The table lists this clonotype with a few counts. Its antigen remains unidentified. Base qualities were left out, and no much larger clone turns up one base away. On the study overall, not on this receptor specifically: Contracting CD4+ clones were located mainly in the CM and EM memory subsets, whereas CD8+ clones were found to be enriched in EMRA. Clones contracting from day 15 to 85 had balanced CD4/CD8 phenotypes, while a second wave expanding from day 15 to 37 was biased towards CD4+. The second-wave clones that peaked on day 37 were not confirmed to be SARS-CoV-2 specific. Some responding clones were detected in pre-infection memory, suggesting pre-existing cross-reactive memory T cells joined the SARS-CoV-2 response. The study included only a couple of mild cases, and larger cohorts that include severe cases with pre-infection samples were judged to be necessary.

Ficoll-Paque density gradient centrifugation was the method used to isolate PBMCs. Material: PBMCs or a T cell subset sorted from them (not recorded which). The chain is encoded by TRBV6-5 joined to TRBJ1-1; the D gene identity is not certain. This clonotype was sampled from a man aged 18 to 30 who had mild COVID-19 (a few samples of this study predate the infection). The sample titles of this study are shuffled in the database, so cell type and time point are left out; the donor was told from shared clones. The CDR3 region: CASGPFRVRTEAFF. The nucleotide sequence is given as TGTGCCAGCGGTCCATTCAGAGTTCGCACTGAAGCTTTCTTT.